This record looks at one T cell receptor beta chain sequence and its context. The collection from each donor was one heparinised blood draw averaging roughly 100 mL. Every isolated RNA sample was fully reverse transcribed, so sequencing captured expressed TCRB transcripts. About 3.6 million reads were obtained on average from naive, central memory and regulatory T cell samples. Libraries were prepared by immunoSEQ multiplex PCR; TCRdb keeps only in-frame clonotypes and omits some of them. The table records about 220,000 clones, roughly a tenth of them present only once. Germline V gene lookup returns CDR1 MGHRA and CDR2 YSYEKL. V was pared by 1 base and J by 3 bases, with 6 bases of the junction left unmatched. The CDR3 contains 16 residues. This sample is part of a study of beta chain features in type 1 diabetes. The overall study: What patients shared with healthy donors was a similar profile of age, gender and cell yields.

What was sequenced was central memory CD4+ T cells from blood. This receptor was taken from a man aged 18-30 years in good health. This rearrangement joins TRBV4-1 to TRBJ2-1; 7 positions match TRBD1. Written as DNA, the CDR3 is TGCGCCAGCAGCCAAGGACAGGGCCTAGGCTACAATGAGCAGTTCTTC. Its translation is CASSQGQGLGYNEQFF.